These T cell receptor beta chains were read from a single sample in a study of a mutant IDH1 vaccine in newly diagnosed glioma. These receptors have no identified antigens. Clones were read by immunoSEQ multiplex PCR, and TCRdb kept only the in-frame ones, dropping some. The data show 40,000 to 65,000 clones, roughly 78% seen once. The material was PBMCs, obtained from a glioma patient whose treatment included an IDH1 peptide vaccine. All receptors come from a woman between 35 and 50 years old with glioma. CDR3s leave out the opening cysteine and the closing phenylalanine or tryptophan. D genes are given only for firm matches.

>13|TRBD2|TRBJ2-7|TRBV6-6
ASNSAGGYNGEQY
>11|-|TRBJ2-7|TRBV5-6
ASSPGQHYEQY
>13|-|TRBJ1-5|TRBV9
ASSVGWIATQPQH
>11|-|TRBJ1-1|TRBV30
AWRVGEGTEAF
>12|TRBD2|TRBJ2-7|TRBV6-1
ASSDSGGTSEQY
>14|-|TRBJ2-1|TRBV7-6
ASSLWESSSYNEQF
>15|TRBD2|TRBJ2-2|TRBV7-2
ASSLALGGGSIGELF
>12|-|TRBJ1-4|TRBV2
ASSVLPTNEKLF
>14|-|TRBJ1-5|TRBV7-2
ASSGRGGVSNQPQH
>13|-|TRBJ2-2|TRBV5-1
ASSFTGLNTGELF
>12|-|TRBJ1-5|TRBV7-9
ASSPRTSNQPQH
>13|TRBD2|TRBJ2-5|TRBV5-1
ASSPLAGETETQY
>13|TRBD1|TRBJ1-4|TRBV10-3
AISVGDRNVEKLF
>15|-|TRBJ1-1|TRBV29-1
SVADFLGGPQNTEAF
>12|-|TRBJ1-1|TRBV6-6
ASLAGAPNTEAF
>15|-|TRBJ1-2|TRBV14
ASSQGGRGLSNYGYT
>11|-|TRBJ2-5|TRBV29-1
SVAWVRQETQY
>11|-|TRBJ1-6|TRBV29-1
SARMDGNSPLH
>14|-|TRBJ1-1|TRBV4-3
ASSQEPYRVGAEAF
>11|TRBD1|TRBJ1-5|TRBV19
ASCGQGDQPQH
>11|TRBD1|TRBJ1-2|TRBV9
ASSPIQGKGYT
>14|-|TRBJ2-5|TRBV19
ASSIKKGRYQETQY
>12|-|TRBJ1-1|TRBV18
ASSPLASEARAF
>9|-|TRBJ1-5|TRBV6-5
ASGWSQPQH
>11|TRBD1|TRBJ1-2|TRBV7-8
ASSPDRGGGYT
>14|-|TRBJ1-3|TRBV5-5
ASSPLGGYSGNTIY
>12|-|TRBJ2-7|TRBV30
AWRRQVGEDEQY
>13|TRBD1|TRBJ1-2|TRBV5-1
ASSFTAGGVDGYT
>12|TRBD1|TRBJ1-5|TRBV7-2
ASSFGQGTQPQH